The 21 T cell receptor beta chains given below trace back to one sample, sequenced in a study of blood T cell repertoires in COVID-19. TCRdb's table, derived via immunoSEQ multiplex PCR, lists solely in-frame clones and lacks some. The data show some 130,000 clones, roughly 76% seen once. What was sequenced was peripheral blood. The receptor source for this set is a man older than 75 with acute or convalescent COVID-19.

The chain has TRBV2 and TRBJ1-1; maybe TRBD1 (6 bases). Per germline, CDR1 SNHLY and CDR2 FYNNEI. V was pared by 4 bases and J by 2 bases, with 11 bases between. The CDR3 loop spans 14 amino acids. CDR3 protein: CASSAQGSNTEAFF. The CDR3 DNA reads TGTGCCAGCAGTGCACAGGGCTCTAACACTGAAGCTTTCTTT.

The V and J genes are TRBV28 and TRBJ1-5, with D possibly being TRBD1 (6 bases). Trimming left V 6 bases short and J 6 bases short, with 15 bases between. Germline lookup yields CDR1 MDHEN and CDR2 SYDVKM. The CDR3 is made up of 14 amino acids. The CDR3 reads CASRLRGSGQPQHF. The DNA for the CDR3 is TGTGCCAGCAGGTTAAGGGGGTCCGGTCAGCCCCAGCATTTT.

CDR3 sequence reads: CASSLSGATRNSPLHF. CDR3 DNA sequence: TGTGCCAGCAGCTTATCAGGGGCCACTAGGAATTCACCCCTCCACTTT. The chain has TRBV7-9 and TRBJ1-6, with D possibly TRBD1 on 6 matching bases. Germline-derived CDR1 and CDR2 are SEHNR and FQNEAQ (reference sequence). Trimming stripped 2 bases from V and 7 bases from J, with 15 bases between. CDR3 length: 16 amino acids.

The sample holds one count of this clone. CDR3 region: CASSLELGSDTEAFF. The DNA for the CDR3 is TGTGCCAGCAGCTTGGAGTTGGGCAGTGACACTGAAGCTTTCTTT. The chain has TRBV5-4 and TRBJ1-1; D is undetermined. This CDR3 contains 15 residues. Looked up from germline, CDR1 is SGHNT and CDR2 is YYREEE (reference sequence). V lost 0 bases and J lost 3, with 12 bases in between.

This clone was observed a few times. The rearrangement uses TRBV4-2 and TRBJ1-1, with D possibly TRBD1 on 6 matching bases. CDR3 length: 16 residues. The V and J ends lost 0 bases and 6 bases respectively, with 17 bases between them. Germline V gives CDR1 LGHNA, CDR2 YNFKEQ. CDR3 sequence reads: CASSQEEGGIMSEAFF. Written as DNA, the CDR3 is TGTGCCAGCAGCCAAGAGGAAGGGGGTATTATGTCTGAAGCTTTCTTT.

This rearrangement joins TRBV18 to TRBJ2-2; 8 nucleotides agree with TRBD1. Germline loops: CDR1 KGHSH, CDR2 LQKENI. CDR3 length equals 15 residues. V dropped 6 bases and J dropped 3; count of bases not matched to a gene: 6. In DNA, the CDR3 is TGTGCCAGCTCGTTGGACAGGGTGGACACCGGGGAGCTGTTTTTT. Protein: CASSLDRVDTGELFF.

The chain has TRBV5-5 and TRBJ2-5; maybe TRBD1 (5 bases). Per germline, CDR1 SGHKS and CDR2 YYEKEE (reference sequence). V lost 4 bases and J 5 bases, leaving 15 bases between the germline ends. This CDR3 spans 14 amino acids. The CDR3 DNA follows: TGTGCCAGCAGCCCGACAGACTTCGGGGAGACCCAGTACTTC. The encoded protein is CASSPTDFGETQYF.

J is TRBJ1-2 and V is TRBV27, with D hard to call. The CDR3 length is 13 residues. The germline V gene has CDR1 MNHEY and CDR2 SMNVEV (reference sequence). Trimming stripped 4 bases from V and 3 bases from J, with 9 bases between. The CDR3: CASSYGEHYGYTF. The CDR3 coding sequence is TGTGCCAGCAGTTATGGGGAGCACTATGGCTACACCTTC.

A single count supports this clone. The genes are TRBV5-4 and TRBJ1-1; 10 bases line up with TRBD1. Germline assignment: CDR1 SGHNT and CDR2 YYREEE (reference sequence). The length of the CDR3 is 16 residues. With V trimmed by 0 bases and J by 2 bases, 4 bases remained unmatched. CDR3 residues: CASSLGDRGINTEAFF. The CDR3, as DNA: TGTGCCAGCAGCTTGGGGGACAGGGGAATCAACACTGAAGCTTTCTTT.

This clone was found a few times. V is TRBV12-3 or TRBV12-4 and J is TRBJ1-2, with D perhaps TRBD1 (6 bases). V was cut by 2 bases and J by 6 bases, with 10 bases left in between. CDR3 length: 13 amino acids. CDR3 bases: TGTGCCAGCAGTTTAACAGGGCATAATGGCTACACCTTC. Its protein is CASSLTGHNGYTF.

V gene TRBV6-1 combines with J gene TRBJ1-2; maybe TRBD1 (6 bases). The CDR3 is 15 residues long. Trimming took off 2 bases at V and 7 bases at J, with 17 bases between the two ends. Per germline, CDR1 MNHNS and CDR2 SASEGT. CDR3: CASSEHPQGLGGYTF. For the CDR3, the DNA is TGTGCCAGCAGTGAACACCCACAGGGTTTAGGTGGCTACACCTTC.

The V call is TRBV7-9, the J call TRBJ1-1; the D gene is possibly TRBD1 (5 bases). The germline V and J ends were trimmed by 4 bases and 3 bases, with 9 bases remaining between them. The CDR3 contains 13 residues. Germline V lookup: CDR1 SEHNR, CDR2 FQNEAQ (reference sequence). The CDR3 spells CASSWGEDTEAFF. The CDR3 DNA sequence: TGTGCCAGCAGCTGGGGGGAGGACACTGAAGCTTTCTTT. The variable domain in full, with the rest retrieved from reference TRBV7-9 and TRBJ1-1, is DTGVSQNPRHKITKRGQNVTFRCDPISEHNRLYWYRQTLGQGPEFLTYFQNEAQLEKSRLLSDRFSAERPKGSFSTLEIQRTEQGDSAMYLCASSWGEDTEAFFGQGTRLTVV.

This clone has a single count. J is TRBJ2-7 and V is TRBV2; TRBD2 is a possible D gene (6 bases). This CDR3 comprises 13 residues. The V and J ends lost 7 bases and 7 bases respectively, with 17 bases between them. Germline V gives CDR1 SNHLY, CDR2 FYNNEI. The CDR3 reads CASTGAGAGEQYF. As DNA, the CDR3 is TGTGCCAGCACGGGAGCAGGTGCCGGGGAGCAGTACTTC.

This clone appeared a single time. This chain connects TRBV28 to TRBJ2-3; 7 bases line up with TRBD1. Germline-derived CDR1 and CDR2 are MDHEN and SYDVKM. V lost 3 bases, J lost 6 bases, and 6 bases stayed unmatched. The CDR3 sequence is 14 residues long. The CDR3 region is CASSFTGAKDTQYF. CDR3 DNA: TGTGCCAGCAGTTTTACAGGGGCTAAGGATACGCAGTATTTT.

This clone was counted once. J is TRBJ1-6 and V is TRBV5-1, with D possibly TRBD1 on 6 matching bases. The CDR3 sequence is 16 residues long. Germline values: CDR1 SGHRS, CDR2 YFSETQ. Deletions cut 0 bases from V and 6 bases from J, with 13 bases between. The CDR3 loop reads CASSLGTDRTNSPLHF. The CDR3 coding sequence is TGCGCCAGCAGCTTGGGAACCGACAGGACTAATTCACCCCTCCACTTT.

The V call is TRBV6-5, the J call TRBJ2-5; possibly TRBD1 for D (8 bases). V lost 5 bases, J lost 5 bases, and 18 bases lay in between. This CDR3 comprises 15 residues. CDR1 MNHEY and CDR2 SVGAGI come from the germline V gene. CDR3 coding DNA: TGTGCCAGCAGTATCCGCAGGGGGCGGGGGGAGACCCAGTACTTC. The encoded protein is CASSIRRGRGETQYF.

This clone was seen a single time. V usage is TRBV7-2 and J usage is TRBJ2-7; 10 bases fit TRBD1. The CDR3 covers 15 residues. V was clipped by 9 bases and J by 5 bases; unmatched bases: 13. Germline-derived CDR1 and CDR2 are SGHTA and FQGNSA. The CDR3 DNA is TGTGCCAGAACGGGGTGGGGGACAGGGGACAACGAGCAGTACTTC. It encodes CARTGWGTGDNEQYF.

This chain links TRBV4-1 with TRBJ2-5, with 7 positions matching TRBD2. Germline assignment: CDR1 MGHRA and CDR2 YSYEKL. The CDR3 consists of 15 residues. The trim removed 4 bases at V and 2 bases at J, leaving 7 bases unmatched. Written as DNA, the CDR3 is TGCGCCAGCAGCCGAGGACTAGGGGCTCAAGAGACCCAGTACTTC. It is translated as CASSRGLGAQETQYF.

This clone occurred once. The chain links TRBV5-1 to TRBJ2-5; tentative D call: TRBD1 (5 bases). The CDR3 is made up of 15 amino acids. Trimming shortened V by 2 bases and J by 2 bases, and 13 bases separated the two germline ends. The germline gives CDR1 SGHRS, CDR2 YFSETQ. CDR3 sequence reads: CASSFSSTAQETQYF. The CDR3 bases are TGCGCCAGCAGCTTCTCTTCGACAGCTCAAGAGACCCAGTACTTC.

The CDR3 DNA reads TGTGCCAGCAGCTTAAGCAGGGTTGAATCCTACGAGCAGTACTTC. Protein: CASSLSRVESYEQYF. The V gene is TRBV11-2, the J gene TRBJ2-7, with D possibly matching TRBD1 (5 bases). Germline loops: CDR1 SGHAT, CDR2 FQNNGV. The CDR3 contains 15 residues. V lost 2 bases, J lost 1 base, and 12 bases lay in between.

The chain is built from TRBV18 and TRBJ1-1; 8 bases are shared with TRBD1. Trimming removed 6 bases from V and 1 base from J; junction bases left unmatched: 7. Looked up from germline, CDR1 is KGHSH and CDR2 is LQKENI. The CDR3 covers 15 residues. In DNA form, the CDR3 reads TGTGCCAGCTCGGACAGGGAAGGAAAGAACACTGAAGCTTTCTTT. Its protein is CASSDREGKNTEAFF.